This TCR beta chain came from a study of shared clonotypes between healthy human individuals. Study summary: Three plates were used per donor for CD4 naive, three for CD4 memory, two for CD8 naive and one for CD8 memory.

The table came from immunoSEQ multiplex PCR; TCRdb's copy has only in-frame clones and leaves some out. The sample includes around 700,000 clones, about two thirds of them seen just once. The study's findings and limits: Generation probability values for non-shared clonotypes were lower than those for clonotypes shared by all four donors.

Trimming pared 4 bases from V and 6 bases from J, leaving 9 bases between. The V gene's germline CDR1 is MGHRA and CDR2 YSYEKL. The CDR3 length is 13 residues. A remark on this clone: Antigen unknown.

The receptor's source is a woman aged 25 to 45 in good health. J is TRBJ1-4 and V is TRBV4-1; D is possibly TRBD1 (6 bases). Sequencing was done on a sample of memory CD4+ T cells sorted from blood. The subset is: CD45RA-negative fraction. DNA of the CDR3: TGCGCCAGCAGCCGGGGACATGATGAAAAACTGTTTTTT. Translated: CASSRGHDEKLFF.